One TCR beta chain is described in this entry. Its antigen is unidentified. The CDR3 is cut off 3 residues early in the read; its end comes from the germline J gene. Germline CDR1 reads KGHSH; CDR2 reads LQKENI. The ends lost 2 bases at V and 5 bases at J; junction bases unmatched: 4. The CDR3 is 14 amino acids. Profiled with immunoSEQ multiplex PCR; TCRdb holds only in-frame clones, not every one. The data include approximately 33,000 clones; the top ten clones carry roughly 8.4%. These data come from a study of T cells in women clearing cervical HPV infection. At the level of the study: Case blood drawn at lesion detection; control blood after infection cleared.

The study's findings and limits: Controls had more TRBV6-7 (about 0.16%) than cases (approximately 0.11%).

This TCR came from a woman aged 18 to 75 with a cervical HPV16 infection that either progressed to CIN3+ or cleared (not recorded which). The V and J genes are TRBV18 and TRBJ2-5, with TRBD1 matching over 8 bases. Material for sequencing was blood buffy coat. CDR3 residues: CASSPSRGQETQYF. The sequenced part of the CDR3 DNA is TGTGCCAGCTCACCAAGCAGGGGGCAGGAGACC.